A selection of T cell receptor beta chains follows, all from one sample in a study of shared clonotypes between healthy human individuals. The method was immunoSEQ multiplex PCR; TCRdb's version includes in-frame clones alone and lacks a portion of them. The top ten hold 0.61% of the sample, which has roughly 1,000,000 clones, about 80% seen once. Sequenced material: memory CD4+ T cells from PBMCs. Receptors originate from a man younger than 30 in good health. Some clones in this sample may be carry-over from other donors' samples. Each CDR3 is given with its conserved first and last residue. D genes are given only for firm matches. Size values are once, few and many counts, or a class for expanded clones, and some rows have none.

v_gene	d_gene	abundance	j_gene	CDR3nt	CDR3aa
TRBV20-1	.	.	TRBJ1-3	TGCAGTGCTACCTCTGGAAACACCATATATTTT	CSATSGNTIYF
TRBV2	TRBD1	.	TRBJ2-7	TGTGCCAGCAGGGGACAGGGTTTGGAGTACGAGCAGTACTTC	CASRGQGLEYEQYF
TRBV30	TRBD1	medium-sized	TRBJ1-2	TGTGCCTGGAGTCCGAGACAGGGAGGTTACACCTTC	CAWSPRQGGYTF
TRBV5-4	.	.	TRBJ2-5	TGTGCCAGCAGCTTGGCACAGGGGGAGCGGGAGGAGACCCAGTACTTC	CASSLAQGEREETQYF
TRBV4-2	.	.	TRBJ2-2	TGTGCCAGCAGCCCGGACACCGGGGAGCTGTTTTTT	CASSPDTGELFF
TRBV5-1	.	.	TRBJ2-2	TGCGCCAGCAGCTTCCAGGCAGGGGACCCCACCGGGGAGCTGTTTTTT	CASSFQAGDPTGELFF
TRBV7-8	.	.	TRBJ2-1	TGTGCCAGCAGCTACCCTAATTCCGGGAGTGGGAATGAGCAGTTCTTC	CASSYPNSGSGNEQFF
TRBV15	.	.	TRBJ1-1	TGTGCCACCAGCAGAGATCCCCGGCTTGAAGCTTTCTTT	CATSRDPRLEAFF
TRBV4-2	TRBD1	.	TRBJ2-5	TGTGCCAGCAGCCAAGAACCGGGACAGGGGGTGGTCCAGTACTTC	CASSQEPGQGVVQYF
TRBV2	TRBD2	.	TRBJ2-5	TGTGCCGGTAGGACTAGCGGAGGGGAGGCCCAGTACTTC	CAGRTSGGEAQYF
TRBV13	TRBD2	.	TRBJ2-1	TGTGCCAGCAGCCCCACCGGCGGGGCGGGGGGATACAATGAGCAGTTCTTC	CASSPTGGAGGYNEQFF
TRBV27	.	.	TRBJ1-1	TGTGCCACCCTTCTTACGCGGGGCTGGAACACTGAAGCTTTCTTT	CATLLTRGWNTEAFF
TRBV28	.	.	TRBJ1-2	TGTGCCAGCAGCTTTCGACAAGCCTATGGCTACACCTTC	CASSFRQAYGYTF
TRBV18	.	.	TRBJ1-5	TGTGCCAGCTCACCAACCCCGACGGAAGGTCAGCCCCAGCATTTT	CASSPTPTEGQPQHF
TRBV5-5	.	once	TRBJ2-3	TGTGCCAGCAGCACGACAGATACAGATACGCAGTATTTT	CASSTTDTDTQYF
TRBV9	.	.	TRBJ2-3	TGTGCCAGCAGCCTACGGACCAGCACAGATACGCAGTATTTT	CASSLRTSTDTQYF
TRBV6-5	TRBD1	once	TRBJ2-7	TGTGCCAGCAGGCACCGGGACAGATTTTCCTACGAGCAGTACTTC	CASRHRDRFSYEQYF
TRBV7-2	.	once	TRBJ1-2	TGTGCCAGCAGCTTTAGTTCACAGGGACCTTATGGCTACACCTTC	CASSFSSQGPYGYTF
TRBV2	.	.	TRBJ2-7	TGTGCCAGCAGTGAAAGGCCCCCCTACGAGCAGTACTTC	CASSERPPYEQYF
TRBV29-1	.	.	TRBJ2-7	TGCAGCGTTGAAGACCACTACGAGCAGTACTTC	CSVEDHYEQYF
TRBV6-5	TRBD1	.	TRBJ1-2	TGTGCCAGCAGTTACCAAACCGGGACAGGGGGCGGCTACACCTTC	CASSYQTGTGGGYTF
TRBV7-3	.	.	TRBJ2-1	TGTGCCAGCAGCGAGTGGGGAAGCTCCTACAATGAGCAGTTCTTC	CASSEWGSSYNEQFF
TRBV7-8	.	.	TRBJ2-1	TGTGCCAGCAGCTTAACCGGGAATAACAATGAGCAGTTCTTC	CASSLTGNNNEQFF
TRBV7-6	TRBD1	.	TRBJ1-1	TGTGCCAGCAGCTTAGTAGTCGACAGGGCGATAATGAACACTGAAGCTTTCTTT	CASSLVVDRAIMNTEAFF
TRBV5-4	TRBD1	.	TRBJ2-1	TGTGCCAGCAGCCTCGACAGGGGGCCCTACAATGAGCAGTTCTTC	CASSLDRGPYNEQFF
TRBV28	TRBD1	.	TRBJ1-5	TGTGCCAGCAGTAAGTCACAGGGGAGCAATCAGCCCCAGCATTTT	CASSKSQGSNQPQHF
TRBV5-1	.	few	TRBJ2-2	TGCGCCAGCACCCGAATGCCGAACACCGGGGAGCTGTTTTTT	CASTRMPNTGELFF
TRBV5-6	TRBD2	.	TRBJ2-7	TGTGCCAGCAGCCCGACTAGCGGGAGGACCTACGAGCAGTACTTC	CASSPTSGRTYEQYF
TRBV7-3	.	.	TRBJ2-5	TGTGCCAGCAGCGCCCGAAACCAAGAGACCCAGTACTTC	CASSARNQETQYF
TRBV2	.	once	TRBJ2-5	TGTGCCAGCATGGGAGAAGAGACCCAGTACTTC	CASMGEETQYF
TRBV4-3	.	.	TRBJ2-3	TGCGCCAGCAGCCAAGATCCATCACTAGCAGATACGCAGTATTTT	CASSQDPSLADTQYF
TRBV7-2	.	.	TRBJ2-3	TGTGCCAGCAGCTTAGGGAGGGGGGGCACGGATACGCAGTATTTT	CASSLGRGGTDTQYF
TRBV23-1	.	once	TRBJ2-1	TGCGCCAGCAGTCAAATGGGACACCTAATCTACAATGAGCAGTTCTTC	CASSQMGHLIYNEQFF
TRBV27	.	.	TRBJ1-2	TGTGCCAGCAGTCCCGAATCTAACTTTGGCTACACCTTC	CASSPESNFGYTF
TRBV7-9	.	.	TRBJ1-4	TGTGCCAGCAGCTTAGGCCCGAACCTCAATGAAAAACTGTTTTTT	CASSLGPNLNEKLFF
TRBV4-2	.	many	TRBJ1-1	TGTGCCAGCAGCCGACCGACAGGATGGGGGCCTGAAGCTTTCTTT	CASSRPTGWGPEAFF
TRBV6-5	.	many	TRBJ2-3	TGTGCCACTCAAAGCTACATGCAGGGAGATACGCAGTATTTT	CATQSYMQGDTQYF
TRBV2	TRBD1	.	TRBJ2-1	TGTGCCAGCACCCAGACAGGGGTAGATGAGCAGTTCTTC	CASTQTGVDEQFF
TRBV6-5	.	.	TRBJ2-1	TGTGCCAGCAGTACCTCCAGGGGAAATGAGCAGTTCTTC	CASSTSRGNEQFF
TRBV5-6	.	.	TRBJ2-2	TGTGCCAGCAGCCCGGGGGCGAACACCGGGGAGCTGTTTTTT	CASSPGANTGELFF
TRBV6-1	.	.	TRBJ1-2	TGTGCCAGCTCCGCGGCTCTGGGTGGTGGCTACACCTTC	CASSAALGGGYTF
TRBV18	.	.	TRBJ1-1	TGTGCCAGCCAAGGTCAGAGTGGGGCTGAAGCTTTCTTT	CASQGQSGAEAFF
TRBV5-6	TRBD1	.	TRBJ1-1	TGTGCCAGCAGCTCGAGGACAGGGGATACGAACACTGAAGCTTTCTTT	CASSSRTGDTNTEAFF
TRBV25-1	TRBD2	.	TRBJ2-2	TGTGCCAGCAGTGGATTCGGGGGAGGGACCGGGGAGCTGTTTTTT	CASSGFGGGTGELFF
TRBV9	.	.	TRBJ1-3	TGTGCCAGCAGCGGGCCTGGTGGGCTGACTGGAAACACCATATATTTT	CASSGPGGLTGNTIYF
TRBV5-6	TRBD2	.	TRBJ2-1	TGTGCCAGCAGCCCGGCTGTAAGGACTAGGTCCTACAATGAGCAGTTCTTC	CASSPAVRTRSYNEQFF
TRBV7-9	TRBD2	.	TRBJ2-5	TGTGCCAGCAGCGGACTAGCGGGAGAGACCCAGTACTTC	CASSGLAGETQYF